These T cell receptor beta chains were read from a single sample in a study of breast tumors, draining lymph nodes, adjacent tissues. Via MiXCR, TCRdb re-called the multiplex PCR reads, giving one row per CDR3 protein. The sample lists 26,000 or so distinct CDR3 sequences; 23% were seen once. Sequencing input: breast tumor tissue. The receptors here all came from a female donor with breast cancer. Some clones in this sample may be carry-over from other donors' samples. Each CDR3 is given with its conserved first and last residue. The D gene is left open where the match is weak. A clone size is listed for some rows: how often the clone was seen (once, few, many), or a class if it is expanded.

clone_size	v_call	j_call	d_call	cdr3_aa	cdr3_nt
.	TRBV6-4	TRBJ2-3	.	CASSKDSSTDTQYF	TGTGCCAGCAGTAAGGACAGCAGCACAGATACGCAGTATTTT
many	TRBV19	TRBJ2-7	.	CASSFHGGYEQYF	TGTGCCAGTAGTTTCCACGGAGGATACGAGCAGTACTTC
many	TRBV13	TRBJ2-3	TRBD1	CASSEQGWDTQYF	TGTGCCAGCAGCGAACAGGGGTGGGATACGCAGTATTTT
many	TRBV11-3	TRBJ2-1	TRBD2	CASSPRLAGAGEQFF	TGTGCCAGCAGCCCAAGACTAGCGGGAGCTGGTGAGCAGTTCTTC
many	TRBV5-6	TRBJ2-7	.	CASSRIGGEQYF	TGTGCCAGCAGCCGCATCGGAGGCGAGCAGTACTTC
.	TRBV7-9	TRBJ2-1	TRBD2	CASSLDLIAGNEQFF	TGTGCCAGCAGCTTAGATCTCATAGCGGGAAATGAGCAGTTCTTC
.	TRBV7-6	TRBJ2-2	TRBD2	CASSSGLGDTGELFF	TGTGCCAGCAGCTCGGGACTAGGGGACACCGGGGAGCTGTTTTTT
many	TRBV6-6	TRBJ2-7	.	CATGGSSYEQYF	TGTGCCACTGGGGGGAGCTCCTACGAGCAGTACTTC
many	TRBV7-6	TRBJ1-3	.	CASSAIYRVGSGNTIYF	TGTGCCAGCAGCGCTATTTACAGGGTCGGCTCTGGAAACACCATATATTTT
many	TRBV7-6	TRBJ1-2	TRBD1	CASSSRQGPNYGYTF	TGTGCCAGCAGTAGTAGACAGGGCCCAAACTATGGCTACACCTTC
many	TRBV5-4	TRBJ2-1	.	CASSPGGGKSSYNEQFF	TGTGCCAGCAGCCCCGGTGGCGGTAAGAGCTCCTACAATGAGCAGTTCTTC
many	TRBV11-2	TRBJ2-2	.	CASSLSGWGELFF	TGTGCCAGCAGTCTCAGCGGGTGGGGGGAGCTGTTTTTT
many	TRBV7-3	TRBJ2-5	TRBD2	CASSLTSGGAAQYF	TGTGCCAGCAGCCTAACTAGCGGGGGGGCGGCCCAGTACTTC
many	TRBV29-1	TRBJ2-7	TRBD2	CSVVLAGYEQYF	TGCAGCGTTGTACTAGCGGGCTACGAGCAGTACTTC
many	TRBV20-1	TRBJ2-7	.	CSARQLEQYF	TGCAGTGCTCGCCAACTGGAGCAGTACTTC
many	TRBV20-1	TRBJ2-1	TRBD2	CSVLKIGTRANEQFF	TGCAGTGTCCTAAAGATCGGGACTAGAGCAAATGAGCAGTTCTTC
.	TRBV19	TRBJ2-1	TRBD1	CASRRDRGPRDEQFF	TGTGCCAGTAGGCGGGACAGGGGGCCCCGAGATGAGCAGTTCTTC